Below, one T cell receptor (beta chain) is given with its context. The table lists this clonotype with a few counts. The antigen it recognizes is unknown. No base qualities exist here, and no much larger clone lies one base off it. CDR1 and CDR2, per the germline V gene, are SGHVS and FNYEAQ. The CDR3 spans 13 residues, from the cysteine through the phenylalanine. Just the 39-base CDR3 DNA is kept, in frame starting at base 1. V sheds 5 bases and J sheds 6 bases, leaving 14 bases between their ends. The roughly 39 donors, aged 6 to 90 years, were systemically healthy Caucasian individuals from Russia. Ten milliliters of peripheral blood were drawn from each donor into EDTA-treated Vacutainer tubes. Ficoll-Paque density-gradient centrifugation was used to isolate PBMCs, with at least 7 million obtained per sample. Total RNA, at least 5 micrograms per sample, was extracted from PBMCs with Trizol reagent. The percentages of naive CD45RAhigh/CD27high T cells were determined by flow cytometry on a PBMC aliquot from every donor.

This sample was taken from a study of blood T cells in healthy people across ages (dated by TCRdb to 2014 to 2015). For the study in its entirety: Template switching captured roughly one uniquely barcoded TCR beta cDNA molecule per two T cells in model experiments. Using deep sequencing normalized with unique cDNA molecular identifiers, the study measured how TCR beta repertoire diversity changes with age. Four age groups were formed from the donors: young (average approximately 17 years), middle-aged (around 41), aged (under 70) and long-lived (about 80). To avoid experimental bias, donors of different ages were spread randomly across the sequencing lanes. For two donors (one aged 18 to 29 and one aged 80 or older), the study analyzed two additional independent replicas of 1 million unique cDNA reads from the same blood draw. The investigation overall reported the following: Observed TCR beta diversity per million T cells fell roughly linearly with age, and a significant reduction was already apparent by age roughly 41. Compared with the aged group, the long-lived group had more naive CD4+ T cells, fewer expanded clones and increased TCR diversity, suggesting age selection. The percentage of naive T cells measured by flow cytometry correlated strongly with observed TCR beta diversity. Because donor CMV infection status was unknown, age-related changes in expanded clonotypes were potentially confounded. Bulk unsorted PBMC profiling prevented conclusive comparison of naive and antigen-experienced compartments. Estimates of total diversity based on one million sequenced T cells were regarded as lower bounds and as underestimates.

The library was built by means of 5' RACE. Sequencing was performed on an Illumina HiSeq 2500. A second PCR of about 6 to 12 cycles was run with a J-beta primer mix and a sample-barcoded 5' primer. A template-switch 5' adaptor carrying 12 random nucleotides introduced a unique molecular identifier onto each TCR beta cDNA molecule. Each sample yielded at least 2.5 million CDR3-containing paired-end reads. First-strand cDNA synthesis was performed from all RNA using the Mint cDNA synthesis kit, with priming by a TRBC-specific oligonucleotide. After uracil-DNA glycosylase treatment, a first 18-cycle PCR used universal primers M1SS and BC2_uni_R on all cDNA. The source study handled its data this way. Each sample was normalized by randomly selecting 1 million high-quality reads, each carrying a distinct molecular identifier. Instead of being binned into consensus sequences, reads with shared molecular identifiers were discarded. CDR3 identification, clonotype clustering and error correction used MiTCR with a Q25 quality threshold and the strictest error-elimination algorithm. Lower-bound total TCR beta diversity was estimated with a nonparametric unseen species model using Euler transformation. The public reads were reprocessed in TCRdb via fastp at Q25 and MiXCR, keeping in-frame beta chains. Each entry is one CDR3 protein sequence, shown with its most common DNA and genes. The V and J calls reflect TCRdb's pipeline rather than the authors' work. The sample records 1.5 million to 2 million distinct CDR3 sequences, 25% to 30% of which are singletons. The ten top clones hold 6.5% to 8.5% of the sample.

Recombination linked TRBV7-6 to TRBJ2-7, with no confident D gene call. The sequenced sample was blood. This TCR came from a woman aged 25-40 years in good health. The CDR3 sequence is CASSLLGSGEQYF. In nucleotide form, the sequence is TGTGCCAGCAGCCTACTCGGGTCAGGCGAGCAGTACTTC.